Below, one TCR beta chain is given with its context. Its target is unknown. Assay used: immunoSEQ multiplex PCR; TCRdb lists only in-frame clones, some missing. The sample contains around 130,000 clones, roughly 91% of which appear only once. The ends lost 0 bases at V and 0 bases at J; junction bases unmatched: 5. Germline V lookup: CDR1 SGHRS, CDR2 YFSETQ. The CDR3 is 16 amino acids. This entry belongs to a study of T cell responses to AZD1222 COVID-19 vaccine. Notes on the study in general: With two AZD1222 doses given, Spike-specific TCR breadth and depth both rose.

The sequence was collected from an adult who received the AZD1222 COVID-19 vaccine. The specimen was peripheral blood, collected 28 days after the second AZD1222 dose. V is TRBV5-1 and J is TRBJ2-5; 7 bases align to TRBD2. CDR3 sequence: CASSLGLAANQETQYF. The CDR3 bases are TGCGCCAGCAGCTTGGGACTAGCAGCTAACCAAGAGACCCAGTACTTC.